This TCR beta chain was identified in a study of cytomegalovirus exposure and HLA in healthy donors. Vbeta (60) and Jbeta (13) primers were used in the PCR. TCRdb keeps only in-frame clones here, not all; method: immunoSEQ multiplex PCR. The sample includes fewer than 95,000 clones, 73% seen only once; the top ten take 15% to 20%. The CDR3 has 13 residues. V dropped 0 bases and J dropped 8; count of bases not matched to a gene: 4. CDR1 is GTSNPN and CDR2 is SVGIG in the germline V gene (reference sequence). V is TRBV30 and J is TRBJ2-3, with TRBD2 matching over 8 bases. Sequenced material: PBMCs. The sequence came from a woman in her forties in good health and CMV-seropositive. The DNA of the CDR3 is TGTGCCTGGAGTGTCTCCGGGGGGGGTACGCAGTATTTT. The encoded protein is CAWSVSGGGTQYF.